The clone carrying this T cell receptor beta chain was detected once. It was at deep level that the assay was run. The assay was immunoSEQ multiplex PCR, and TCRdb's table has in-frame clones only and misses some. The sample contains roughly 2.2 million clones, less than 95% of which appear only once. CDR1 and CDR2 from the germline V gene are MGHRA and YSYEKL. The CDR3 spans 14 residues. Losses at the gene ends were 4 bases for V and 3 bases for J; bases not matched to a gene: 3. The entry originates in a study of shared clonotypes between healthy human individuals. The source of this sequence is a man younger than 35 in good health. Some clones in this sample may be carry-over from other donors' samples. This chain connects TRBV4-1 to TRBJ2-7; 10 positions agree with TRBD1. Sequencing input: naive CD4+ T cells from PBMCs. Described subset: CD45RA+ positively selected. CDR3 protein: CASSLGQGDYEQYF. CDR3 nucleotides: TGCGCCAGCAGCCTAGGACAGGGGGACTACGAGCAGTACTTC.